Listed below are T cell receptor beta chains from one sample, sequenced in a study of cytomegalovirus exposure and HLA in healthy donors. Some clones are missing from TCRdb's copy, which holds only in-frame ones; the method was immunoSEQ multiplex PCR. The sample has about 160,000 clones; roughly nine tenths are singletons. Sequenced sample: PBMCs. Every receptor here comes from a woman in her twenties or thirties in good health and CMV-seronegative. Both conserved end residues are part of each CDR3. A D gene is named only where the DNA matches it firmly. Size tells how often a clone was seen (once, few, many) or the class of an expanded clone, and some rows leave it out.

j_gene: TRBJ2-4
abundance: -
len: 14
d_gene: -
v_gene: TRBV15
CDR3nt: TGTGCCACCAGCAGCGAGCAAATTAGTGGGGGACAGTACTTC
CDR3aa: CATSSEQISGGQYF

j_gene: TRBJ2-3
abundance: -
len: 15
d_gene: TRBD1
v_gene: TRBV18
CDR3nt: TGTGCCAGCTCACCACGAAAGACAGGGTCCGATACGCAGTATTTT
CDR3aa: CASSPRKTGSDTQYF

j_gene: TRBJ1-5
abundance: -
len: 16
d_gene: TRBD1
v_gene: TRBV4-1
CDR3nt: TGCGCCAGCAGCCGAGGGCACGGGACAGGCAATCAGCCCCAGCATTTT
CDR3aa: CASSRGHGTGNQPQHF

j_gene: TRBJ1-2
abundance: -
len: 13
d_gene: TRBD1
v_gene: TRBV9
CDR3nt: TGTGCCAGCAGCGGGACAGGGGAGTATGGCTACACCTTC
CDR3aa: CASSGTGEYGYTF

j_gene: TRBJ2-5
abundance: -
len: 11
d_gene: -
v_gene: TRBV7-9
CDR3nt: TGTGCCGGCCAGGTGGAGGAGACCCAGTACTTC
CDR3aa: CAGQVEETQYF

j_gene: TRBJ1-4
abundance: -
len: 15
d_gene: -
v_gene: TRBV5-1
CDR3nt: TGCGCCAGCAGCTTGGGGACAGCAACTAATGAAAAACTGTTTTTT
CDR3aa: CASSLGTATNEKLFF

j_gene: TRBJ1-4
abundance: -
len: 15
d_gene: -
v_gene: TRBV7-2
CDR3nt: TGTGCCAGCAGCTTAGCGCTCGGCTATGACGAAAAACTGTTTTTT
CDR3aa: CASSLALGYDEKLFF

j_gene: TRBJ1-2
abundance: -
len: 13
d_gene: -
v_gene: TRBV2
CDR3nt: TGTGCCAGCAGATCGGGGGTTGAGGTTGAGTACACCTTC
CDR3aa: CASRSGVEVEYTF

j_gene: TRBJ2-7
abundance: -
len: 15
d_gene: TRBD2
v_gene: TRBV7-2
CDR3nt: TGTGCCAGCAGCTTAGGGACTAGCGGACACTACGAGCAGTACTTC
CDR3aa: CASSLGTSGHYEQYF

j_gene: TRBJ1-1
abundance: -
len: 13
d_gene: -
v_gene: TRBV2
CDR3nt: TGTGCCAGCAGTGATACGGATTCCAAGCAGGCTTTCTTT
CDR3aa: CASSDTDSKQAFF

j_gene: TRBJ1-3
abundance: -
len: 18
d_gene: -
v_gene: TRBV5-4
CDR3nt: TGTGCCAGCAGCTTGTCCTCGGGAAGACCTTTCTCTGGAAACACCATATATTTT
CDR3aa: CASSLSSGRPFSGNTIYF

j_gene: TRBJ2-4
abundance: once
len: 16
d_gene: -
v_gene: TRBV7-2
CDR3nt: TGTGCCAGCAGCTTAGCCTCAGAGAGGGCCAAAAACATTCAGTACTTC
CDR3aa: CASSLASERAKNIQYF

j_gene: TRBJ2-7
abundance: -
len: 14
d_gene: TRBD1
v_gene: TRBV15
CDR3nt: TGTGCCACCAGCCCGGACAGGTCTCTCTACGAGCAGTACTTC
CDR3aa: CATSPDRSLYEQYF